A single sample is the source of the 6 T cell receptor beta chains below, sequenced in a study of cytomegalovirus exposure and HLA in healthy donors. Amplification used 60 Vbeta primers and 13 Jbeta primers. Only in-frame clones appear in the TCRdb table, and some are missing; sequencing was by immunoSEQ multiplex PCR. Counted here are around 170,000 clones, around 75% occurring once; the ten biggest clones make up 6.3%. Specimen: PBMCs. All receptors come from a man aged 35 to 55 in good health and CMV-seropositive.

The chain has TRBV30 and TRBJ2-5; 8 positions agree with TRBD2. Trimming at V came to 8 bases and at J to 4 bases, leaving 18 bases not matched to a gene. The CDR3 runs to 16 residues. From germline, CDR1 is GTSNPN and CDR2 SVGIG (reference sequence). In nucleotides, the CDR3 is TGTGCCGCGAGTAAGCCCGGGACTAGAGATCGAGAGACCCAGTACTTC. It is translated as CAASKPGTRDRETQYF.

The gene calls are TRBV28 and TRBJ1-1; D is undetermined. The CDR3 spans 12 residues. Germline V lookup: CDR1 MDHEN, CDR2 SYDVKM. V was clipped by 10 bases and J by 0 bases, with 9 bases between them. CDR3 coding DNA: TGTGCCACCTCCGGGGTGAACACTGAAGCTTTCTTT. This sequence encodes CATSGVNTEAFF.

The CDR3 protein is CASRTGGYGYTF. For the CDR3, the DNA is TGTGCCAGCAGAACAGGGGGCTATGGCTACACCTTC. The chain links TRBV2 to TRBJ1-2; 8 bases map to TRBD1. CDR1 is SNHLY and CDR2 is FYNNEI in the germline V gene. Unmatched junction bases numbered 1, after V lost 6 bases and J lost 4 bases. CDR3 length: 12 amino acids.

For this clone: Other nucleotide sequences from this sample produce the same CDR3. The chain combines TRBV11-2 with TRBJ2-1; maybe TRBD1 (6 bases). The CDR3 covers 12 residues. Germline CDR1 reads SGHAT; CDR2 reads FQNNGV. Trimming shortened V by 2 bases and J by 7 bases, and 6 bases separated the two germline ends. CDR3 sequence: CASSLTGNEQFF. The CDR3 DNA is TGTGCCAGCAGCTTAACAGGGAATGAGCAGTTCTTC. Combining the CDR3 with reference TRBV11-2 and TRBJ2-1 gives the whole variable domain EAGVAQSPRYKIIEKRQSVAFWCNPISGHATLYWYQQILGQGPKLLIQFQNNGVVDDSQLPKDRFSAERLKGVDSTLKIQPAKLEDSAVYLCASSLTGNEQFFGPGTRLTVL.

The CDR3 DNA reads as TGTGCCAGTAGTATAGAGGGGGGGCTAGCGGCCTACAATGAGCAGTTCTTC. It specifies CASSIEGGLAAYNEQFF. V and J are TRBV19 and TRBJ2-1; TRBD2 is a possible D gene (7 bases). The CDR3 runs 17 residues. Trimming pared 0 bases from V and 2 bases from J, leaving 14 bases between. CDR1 and CDR2 from the germline V gene are LNHDA and SQIVND (reference sequence).

This clone was seen more than once but under ten times. V gene TRBV10-3 combines with J gene TRBJ1-4; TRBD1 aligns across 11 bases. Germline loops: CDR1 ENHRY, CDR2 SYGVKD. The length of the CDR3 is 16 residues. J lost 3 bases, V lost 8 bases, and 8 bases had no gene match. CDR3 region: CAIARDRGSANEKLFF. The DNA for the CDR3 is TGTGCCATCGCCCGGGACAGGGGGTCGGCTAATGAAAAACTGTTTTTT.